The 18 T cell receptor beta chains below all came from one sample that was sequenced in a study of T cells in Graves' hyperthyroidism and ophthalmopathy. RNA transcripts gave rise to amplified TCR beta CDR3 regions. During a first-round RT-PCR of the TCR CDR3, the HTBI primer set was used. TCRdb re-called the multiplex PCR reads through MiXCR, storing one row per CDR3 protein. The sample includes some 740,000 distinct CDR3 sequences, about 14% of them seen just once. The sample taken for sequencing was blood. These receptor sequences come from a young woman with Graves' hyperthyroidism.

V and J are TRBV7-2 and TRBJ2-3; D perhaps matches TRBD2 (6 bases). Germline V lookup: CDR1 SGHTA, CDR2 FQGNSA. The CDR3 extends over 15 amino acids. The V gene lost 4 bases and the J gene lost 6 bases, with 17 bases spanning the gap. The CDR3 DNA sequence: TGTGCCAGCAGCTCCTCCCGCGGCGGGGCGGATACGCAGTATTTT. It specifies CASSSSRGGADTQYF. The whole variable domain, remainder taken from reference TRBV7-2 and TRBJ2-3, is GAGVSQSPSNKVTEKGKDVELRCDPISGHTALYWYRQSLGQGLEFLIYFQGNSAPDKSGLPSDRFSAERTGGSVSTLTIQRTQQEDSAVYLCASSSSRGGADTQYFGPGTRLTVL.

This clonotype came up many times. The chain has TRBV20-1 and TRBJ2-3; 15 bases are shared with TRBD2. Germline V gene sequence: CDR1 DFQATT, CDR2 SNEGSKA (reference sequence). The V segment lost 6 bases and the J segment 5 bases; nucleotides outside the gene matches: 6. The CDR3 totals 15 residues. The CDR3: CSALRTSGRGDTQYF. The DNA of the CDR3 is TGCAGTGCCCTCCGGACTAGCGGGAGGGGAGATACGCAGTATTTT.

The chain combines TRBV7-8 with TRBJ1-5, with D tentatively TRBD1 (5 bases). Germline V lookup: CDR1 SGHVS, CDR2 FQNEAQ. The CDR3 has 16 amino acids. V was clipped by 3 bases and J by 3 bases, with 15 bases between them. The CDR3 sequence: CASSFSPGNYNQPQHF. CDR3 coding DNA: TGTGCCAGCAGCTTCTCGCCAGGGAACTACAATCAGCCCCAGCATTTT.

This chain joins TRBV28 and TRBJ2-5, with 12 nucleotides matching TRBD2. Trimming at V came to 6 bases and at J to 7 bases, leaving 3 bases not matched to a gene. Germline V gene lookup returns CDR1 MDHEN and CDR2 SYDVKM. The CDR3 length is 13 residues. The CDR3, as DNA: TGTGCCAGCAGCGCGACTAGCGGGAGGACCCAGTACTTC. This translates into CASSATSGRTQYF. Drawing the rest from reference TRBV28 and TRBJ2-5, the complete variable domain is DVKVTQSSRYLVKRTGEKVFLECVQDMDHENMFWYRQDPGLGLRLIYFSYDVKMKEKGDIPEGYSVSREKKERFSLILESASTNQTSMYLCASSATSGRTQYFGPGTRLLVL.

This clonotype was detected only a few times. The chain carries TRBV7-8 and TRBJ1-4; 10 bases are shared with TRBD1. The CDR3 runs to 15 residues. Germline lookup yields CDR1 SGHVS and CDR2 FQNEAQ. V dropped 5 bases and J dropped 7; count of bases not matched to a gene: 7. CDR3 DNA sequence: TGTGCCAGCAGCCACGGGGGGACAGGGGTTGAAAAACTGTTTTTT. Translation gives CASSHGGTGVEKLFF.

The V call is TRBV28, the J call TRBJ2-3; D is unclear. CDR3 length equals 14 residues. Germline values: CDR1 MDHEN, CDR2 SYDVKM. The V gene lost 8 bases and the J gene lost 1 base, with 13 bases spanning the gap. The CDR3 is CASSPIIGTDTQYF. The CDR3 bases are TGTGCCAGCTCCCCCATAATAGGCACAGATACGCAGTATTTT.

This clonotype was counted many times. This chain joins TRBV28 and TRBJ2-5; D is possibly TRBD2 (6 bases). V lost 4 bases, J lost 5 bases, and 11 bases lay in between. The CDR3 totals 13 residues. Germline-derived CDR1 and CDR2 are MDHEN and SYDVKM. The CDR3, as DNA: TGTGCCAGCAGTTCGGGAGCGACGGAGACCCAGTACTTC. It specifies CASSSGATETQYF.

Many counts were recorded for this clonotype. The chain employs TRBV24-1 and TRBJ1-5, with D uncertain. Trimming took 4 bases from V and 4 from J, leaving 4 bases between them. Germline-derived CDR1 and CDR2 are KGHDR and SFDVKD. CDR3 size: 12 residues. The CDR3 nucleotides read TGTGCCACCAGTGACCTTAATCAGCCCCAGCATTTT. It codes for CATSDLNQPQHF.

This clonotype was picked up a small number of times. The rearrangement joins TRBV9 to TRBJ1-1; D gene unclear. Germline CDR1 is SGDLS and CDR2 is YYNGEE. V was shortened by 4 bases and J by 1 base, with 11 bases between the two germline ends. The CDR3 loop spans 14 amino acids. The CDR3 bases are TGTGCCAGCAGCCTTTCCAGAGAGAACACTGAAGCTTTCTTT. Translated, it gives CASSLSRENTEAFF.

This chain's CDR3 is CASTLPGAGGGDTQYF. CDR3 coding DNA: TGTGCCAGCACCCTACCCGGAGCGGGAGGGGGTGATACGCAGTATTTT. The chain carries TRBV12-3 or TRBV12-4 and TRBJ2-3; 10 bases align to TRBD2. V trimming: 7 bases; J trimming: 6 bases; junction bases outside the gene matches: 13. This CDR3 spans 16 amino acids.

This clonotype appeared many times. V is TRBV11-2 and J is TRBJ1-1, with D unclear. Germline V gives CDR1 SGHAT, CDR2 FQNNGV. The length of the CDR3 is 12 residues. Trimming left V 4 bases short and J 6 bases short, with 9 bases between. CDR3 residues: CASSSRHPEAFF. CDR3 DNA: TGTGCCAGCAGCTCCCGTCACCCTGAAGCTTTCTTT.

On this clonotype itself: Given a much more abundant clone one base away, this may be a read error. The CDR3 bases are TGTGCCAGCAAAAAATCGGACAGGGTCCATGAGCGGTTCTTC. The encoded protein is CASKKSDRVHERFF. J is TRBJ2-1 and V is TRBV12-3 or TRBV12-4, with TRBD1 matching 8 bases. The CDR3 totals 14 residues.

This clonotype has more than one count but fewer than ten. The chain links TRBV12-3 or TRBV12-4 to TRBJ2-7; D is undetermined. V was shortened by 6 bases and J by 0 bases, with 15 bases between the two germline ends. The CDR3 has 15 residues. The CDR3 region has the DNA TGTGCCAGCAGCCCTAAAGACCCTCTCTCCTACGAGCAGTACTTC. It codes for CASSPKDPLSYEQYF.

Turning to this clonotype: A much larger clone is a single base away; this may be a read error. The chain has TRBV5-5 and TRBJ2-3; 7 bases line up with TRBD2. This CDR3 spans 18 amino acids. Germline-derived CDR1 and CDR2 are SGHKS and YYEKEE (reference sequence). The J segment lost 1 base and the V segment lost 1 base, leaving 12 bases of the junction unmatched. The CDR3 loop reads CASSLLAGHSGGTDTQYF. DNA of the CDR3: TGTGCCAGCAGCTTGTTAGCGGGCCATTCGGGGGGCACAGATACGCAGTATTTT. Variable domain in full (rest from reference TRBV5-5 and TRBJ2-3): DAGVTQSPTHLIKTRGQQVTLRCSPISGHKSVSWYQQVLGQGPQFIFQYYEKEERGRGNFPDRFSARQFPNYSSELNVNALLLGDSALYLCASSLLAGHSGGTDTQYFGPGTRLTVL.

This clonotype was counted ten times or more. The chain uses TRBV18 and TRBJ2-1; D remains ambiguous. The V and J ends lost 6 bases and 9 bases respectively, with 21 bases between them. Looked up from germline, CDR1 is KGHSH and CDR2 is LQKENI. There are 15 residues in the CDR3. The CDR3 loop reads CASSPSVGSMGEQFF. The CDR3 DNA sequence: TGTGCCAGCTCCCCCTCGGTCGGGTCCATGGGTGAGCAGTTCTTC.

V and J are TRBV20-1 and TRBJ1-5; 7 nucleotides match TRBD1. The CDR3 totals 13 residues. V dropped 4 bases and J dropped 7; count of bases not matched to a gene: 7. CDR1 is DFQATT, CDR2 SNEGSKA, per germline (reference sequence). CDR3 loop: CSAKDRVDQPQHF. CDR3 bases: TGCAGTGCTAAAGACAGGGTGGACCAGCCCCAGCATTTT.

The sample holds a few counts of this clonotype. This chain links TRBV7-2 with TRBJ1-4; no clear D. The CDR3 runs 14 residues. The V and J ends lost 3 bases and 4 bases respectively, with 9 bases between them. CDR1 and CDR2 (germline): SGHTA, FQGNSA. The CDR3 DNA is TGTGCCAGCAGCTTCCTACTTCGTAATGAAAAACTGTTTTTT. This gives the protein CASSFLLRNEKLFF.

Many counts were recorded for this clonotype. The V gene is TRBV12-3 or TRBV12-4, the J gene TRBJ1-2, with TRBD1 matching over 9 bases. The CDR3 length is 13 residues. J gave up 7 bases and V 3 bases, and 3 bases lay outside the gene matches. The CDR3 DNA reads TGTGCCAGCAGTTTGGGACAGGGTCTTGGCTACACCTTC. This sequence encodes CASSLGQGLGYTF.